This TCR beta chain was identified in a study of HIV-infected patients and healthy controls. Overall study context: CD8 counts did not change consistently during early therapy; the CD4:CD8 ratio climbed slightly.

Antiretroviral therapy had run roughly three months, about 14 weeks, before follow-up blood collection. No cell fractionation was done, so the repertoire covers all unsorted peripheral blood T cells. A roughly 2.5 ml peripheral blood sample was taken for RNA. Reverse transcription used around 500 ng RNA and constant-region primers for alpha and beta. Alpha and beta chain libraries were made separately by chain-specific third strand synthesis with multiplexing indices. TCRdb reprocessed the 5' RACE reads with MiXCR, giving one entry per CDR3 protein. The sample shows 15,000 to 20,000 distinct CDR3 sequences, approximately 9% of them seen only once. Study-level results: Significantly higher mean Gini indices appeared in HIV-infected repertoires, possibly reflecting oligoclonality. The seeming recovery of the Gini index after therapy in HIV-infected patients vanished in size-matched data.

This clonotype was seen ten or more times. Its antigen is as yet unknown. This TCR came from an adult with HIV infection. Sequences were derived from blood, sampled during antiretroviral therapy.

This CDR3 is CASRADRNNSPLHF. DNA of the CDR3: TGTGCCAGTAGGGCGGACAGGAATAATTCACCCCTCCACTTT. J is TRBJ1-6 and V is TRBV19, with TRBD1 matching over 7 bases. J lost 5 bases, V lost 6 bases, and 4 bases had no gene match. The CDR3 sequence is 14 residues long. Per the germline V gene, CDR1 is LNHDA and CDR2 is SQIVND (reference sequence).